Listed below are T cell receptor beta chains from one sample, sequenced in a study of cytomegalovirus exposure and HLA in healthy donors. The method was immunoSEQ multiplex PCR; TCRdb's version includes in-frame clones alone and lacks a portion of them. Of around 120,000 clones in the sample, about 83% are singletons; the top ten hold 2.7%. The sequencing sample was made of PBMCs. These receptor sequences come from a woman aged 35 to 49 in good health and CMV-seropositive. Each CDR3 is given with its conserved first and last residue. The D gene is left open where the match is weak. Size is stated for part of the rows, as once, few or many counts, or as a class when the clone is expanded.

v_call,d_call,clone_size,j_call,cdr3_nt,cdr3_aa
TRBV11-1,NA,NA,TRBJ2-1,TGTGCCAGCAGCGAAATGGGAGTCGGAGTGGATGAGCAGTTCTTC,CASSEMGVGVDEQFF
TRBV9,NA,NA,TRBJ1-1,TGTGCCAGCAGCGTAGGGTCGGGGACTGAAGCTTTCTTT,CASSVGSGTEAFF
TRBV6-5,NA,NA,TRBJ2-3,TGTGCCAGCAGCTCGGGGGATACGCAGTATTTT,CASSSGDTQYF
TRBV10-2,TRBD2,NA,TRBJ2-2,TGCGCCAGCTCAGCGGGGGGGACCGGGGAGCTGTTTTTT,CASSAGGTGELFF
TRBV19,NA,NA,TRBJ2-3,TGTGCCAGTACAGCGACTAGACTCACAGATACGCAGTATTTT,CASTATRLTDTQYF
TRBV6-5,TRBD1,NA,TRBJ1-6,TGTGCCAGCAGTAGACAGGGCCATAATTCACCCCTCCACTTT,CASSRQGHNSPLHF
TRBV5-4,NA,NA,TRBJ2-7,TGTGCCAGCAGGGAGGACCCAACTCTTCCCGAGCAGTACTTC,CASREDPTLPEQYF
TRBV27,TRBD2,few,TRBJ2-1,TGTGCCAGCAGTTTCTCTAGCGGGAGGCCGTACAATGAGCAGTTCTTC,CASSFSSGRPYNEQFF
TRBV4-3,NA,NA,TRBJ2-7,TGCGCCAGCAGCCAAGCCCTCGGGAGTTCCTACGAGCAGTACTTC,CASSQALGSSYEQYF
TRBV11-2,NA,NA,TRBJ1-1,TGTGCCAGCAGCTTAGTTGGGGCCTTAAGGGCTGAAGCTTTCTTT,CASSLVGALRAEAFF
TRBV9,TRBD2,NA,TRBJ2-2,TGTGCCACCGGGACTAGAGCCGGGGAGCTGTTTTTT,CATGTRAGELFF
TRBV6-5,NA,NA,TRBJ1-6,TGTGCCAGCACCGAGGGAGCTCCTGGGAATTCACCCCTCCACTTT,CASTEGAPGNSPLHF
TRBV5-1,TRBD1,NA,TRBJ2-1,TGCGCCAGCAGCTTGGTAGGGACAGATTACAATGAGCAGTTCTTC,CASSLVGTDYNEQFF
TRBV4-2,TRBD1,NA,TRBJ2-3,TGTGCCAGCAGCCAACAGGGGGCAAGTCCCACAGATACGCAGTATTTT,CASSQQGASPTDTQYF
TRBV6-5,NA,NA,TRBJ2-7,TGTGCCAGCAGTTATCTCCGAGGTTCCTACGAGCAGTACTTC,CASSYLRGSYEQYF
TRBV2,NA,NA,TRBJ2-3,TGTGCCAGCAGTGAAGTACGGGGAGCTAATACGCAGTATTTT,CASSEVRGANTQYF
TRBV7-8,TRBD1,NA,TRBJ1-1,TGTGCCAGCAGGTGGACAGGGGGTCTGAGGACTGAAGCTTTCTTT,CASRWTGGLRTEAFF
TRBV7-9,NA,NA,TRBJ2-7,TGTGCCAGCAGCTTAGGGGGGGGGTACAGGGCGGACGAGCAGTACTTC,CASSLGGGYRADEQYF
TRBV10-3,TRBD2,NA,TRBJ2-1,TGTGCCATCAGTTCAAATAGCGGGAGCTCCTACAATGAGCAGTTCTTC,CAISSNSGSSYNEQFF
TRBV27,TRBD1,NA,TRBJ2-3,TGTGCCAGCAGTTTGGGGGGACAGGCCTTCACAGATACGCAGTATTTT,CASSLGGQAFTDTQYF
TRBV7-9,NA,NA,TRBJ2-4,TGTGCCAGCAGCTTAGGGCGCGGATTGTCTACCAAAAACATTCAGTACTTC,CASSLGRGLSTKNIQYF
TRBV29-1,TRBD1,NA,TRBJ2-2,TGCAGCGTTGGTAGACAGGGGGCGGGCGGGGAGCTGTTTTTT,CSVGRQGAGGELFF
TRBV18,NA,NA,TRBJ2-5,TGTGCCAGCTCACCCTCAGACAGACAAGAGGCCCAGTACTTC,CASSPSDRQEAQYF
TRBV7-2,NA,few,TRBJ2-7,TGTGCCAGCAGCCCTGGAGGTGCCCAGTCCTACGAGCAGTACTTC,CASSPGGAQSYEQYF
TRBV18,NA,NA,TRBJ2-5,TGTGCCAGCTCATTCGGACAGCAAGAGACCCAGTACTTC,CASSFGQQETQYF
TRBV11-2,TRBD1,NA,TRBJ1-2,TGTGCCAGCAGCTTAACAGGGGATGGCTACACCTTC,CASSLTGDGYTF
TRBV5-5,TRBD2,NA,TRBJ2-5,TGTGCCAGCAGCATGGGACTAGCGGAGACCCAGTACTTC,CASSMGLAETQYF
TRBV9,NA,NA,TRBJ1-1,TGTGCCAGCAGCGTAGGGCAGGGGAACACTGAAGCTTTCTTT,CASSVGQGNTEAFF
TRBV19,NA,NA,TRBJ2-7,TGTGCCAGTAGTATAGTAGTCGGTCAGGGGTCCTACGAGCAGTACTTC,CASSIVVGQGSYEQYF
TRBV13,NA,NA,TRBJ2-7,TGTGCCAGCAGCGTCGGGACTTCATTCGAGCAGTACTTC,CASSVGTSFEQYF
TRBV5-4,TRBD2,few,TRBJ2-1,TGTGCCAGCAGCGCCACTAGCGGGGGCTACAATGAGCAGTTCTTC,CASSATSGGYNEQFF
TRBV12-5,TRBD1,NA,TRBJ1-5,TGTGCTAGTGGCCCCGGAGACAGGGGCAATCAGCCCCAGCATTTT,CASGPGDRGNQPQHF
TRBV19,TRBD1,NA,TRBJ1-3,TGTGCCAGTAGTAGACGACAGGGGGACTCTGGAAACACCATATATTTT,CASSRRQGDSGNTIYF
TRBV7-2,TRBD2,NA,TRBJ2-2,TGTGCCAGCAGCTTGACTAGCGGGAGGACCGGGGAGCTGTTTTTT,CASSLTSGRTGELFF
TRBV4-2,NA,NA,TRBJ2-7,TGTGCCAGCAGCCAAGATCGGACCTTTGGGGGGGAGCAGTACTTC,CASSQDRTFGGEQYF
TRBV4-3,TRBD2,NA,TRBJ2-1,TGCGCCAGCAGCCCAACTAGCGGGAGTTACAATGAGCAGTTCTTC,CASSPTSGSYNEQFF
TRBV7-9,NA,once,TRBJ1-5,TGTGCCAGCAGCTTACTAGAGGATCAGCCCCAGCATTTT,CASSLLEDQPQHF